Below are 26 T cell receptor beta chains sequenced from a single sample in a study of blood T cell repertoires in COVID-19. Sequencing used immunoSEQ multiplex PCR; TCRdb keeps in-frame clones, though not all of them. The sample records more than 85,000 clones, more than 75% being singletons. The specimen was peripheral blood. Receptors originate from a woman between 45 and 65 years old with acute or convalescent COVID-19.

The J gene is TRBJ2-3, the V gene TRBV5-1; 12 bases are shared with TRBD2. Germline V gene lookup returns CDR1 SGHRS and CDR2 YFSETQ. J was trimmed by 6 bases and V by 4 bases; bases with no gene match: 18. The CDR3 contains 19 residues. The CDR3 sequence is CASSTRTGPTSGSRDTQYF. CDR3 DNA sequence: TGCGCCAGCAGCACCAGGACAGGCCCGACTAGCGGGAGTCGGGATACGCAGTATTTT. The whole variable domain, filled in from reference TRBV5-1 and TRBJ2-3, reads KAGVTQTPRYLIKTRGQQVTLSCSPISGHRSVSWYQQTPGQGLQFLFEYFSETQRNKGNFPGRFSGRQFSNSRSEMNVSTLELGDSALYLCASSTRTGPTSGSRDTQYFGPGTRLTVL.

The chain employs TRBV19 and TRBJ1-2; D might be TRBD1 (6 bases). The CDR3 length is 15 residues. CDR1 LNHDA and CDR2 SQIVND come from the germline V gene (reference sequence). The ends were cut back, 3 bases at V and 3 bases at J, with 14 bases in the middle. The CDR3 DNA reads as TGTGCCAGTAGTATCCCGACAGGCTCTTACTATGGCTACACCTTC. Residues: CASSIPTGSYYGYTF.

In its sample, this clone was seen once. Written as DNA, the CDR3 is TGTGCCAGCAGTTTATTTAGGCAGGGCTTTGGCTACACCTTC. It codes for CASSLFRQGFGYTF. The gene calls are TRBV27 and TRBJ1-2, with D tentatively TRBD1 (5 bases). This CDR3 has 14 residues. Germline V gene data show CDR1 as MNHEY and CDR2 as SMNVEV (reference sequence). The V end lost 1 base, the J end lost 7 bases, and 13 bases lay between the germline ends.

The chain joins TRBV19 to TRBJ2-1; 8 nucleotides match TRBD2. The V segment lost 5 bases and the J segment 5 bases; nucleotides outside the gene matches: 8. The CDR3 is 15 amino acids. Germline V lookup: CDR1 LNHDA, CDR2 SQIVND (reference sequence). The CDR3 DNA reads TGTGCCAGTAGTCCCCAACTAGCGGCTAACAATGAGCAGTTCTTC. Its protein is CASSPQLAANNEQFF. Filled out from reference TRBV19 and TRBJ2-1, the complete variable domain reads DGGITQSPKYLFRKEGQNVTLSCEQNLNHDAMYWYRQDPGQGLRLIYYSQIVNDFQKGDIAEGYSVSREKKESFPLTVTSAQKNPTAFYLCASSPQLAANNEQFFGPGTRLTVL.

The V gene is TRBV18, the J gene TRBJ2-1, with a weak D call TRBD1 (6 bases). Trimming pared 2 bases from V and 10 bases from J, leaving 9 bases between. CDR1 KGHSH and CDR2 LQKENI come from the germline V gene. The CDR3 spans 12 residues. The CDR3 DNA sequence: TGTGCCAGCTCACCATTTGGACAGGAGCAGTTCTTC. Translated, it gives CASSPFGQEQFF.

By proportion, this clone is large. CDR3 DNA: TGCGCCAGCAGCTTTTTACAGGCGAACACTGAAGCTTTCTTT. This codes for CASSFLQANTEAFF. The chain is built from TRBV5-1 and TRBJ1-1; a weak D match, TRBD1 (5 bases). V gave up 2 bases and J gave up 1 base, with 9 bases separating them. This CDR3 is 14 amino acids long. Germline loops: CDR1 SGHRS, CDR2 YFSETQ.

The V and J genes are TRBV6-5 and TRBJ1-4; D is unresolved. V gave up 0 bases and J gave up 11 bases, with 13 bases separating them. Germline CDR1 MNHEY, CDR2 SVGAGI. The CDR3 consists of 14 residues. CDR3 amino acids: CASSYSFTRAKLFF. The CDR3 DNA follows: TGTGCCAGCAGTTACTCTTTTACGCGAGCGAAACTGTTTTTT.

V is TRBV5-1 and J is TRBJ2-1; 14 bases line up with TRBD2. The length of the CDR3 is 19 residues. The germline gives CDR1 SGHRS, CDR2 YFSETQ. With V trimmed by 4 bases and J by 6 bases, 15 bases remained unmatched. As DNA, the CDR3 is TGCGCCAGCAGCATACAGGGCCCTAAGGGACTAGCGGGAGCCAATGAGCAGTTCTTC. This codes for CASSIQGPKGLAGANEQFF.

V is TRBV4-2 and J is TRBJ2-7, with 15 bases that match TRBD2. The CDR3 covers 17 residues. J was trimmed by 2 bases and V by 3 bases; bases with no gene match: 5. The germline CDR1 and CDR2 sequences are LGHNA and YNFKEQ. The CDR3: CASSQGLAGGRAYEQYF. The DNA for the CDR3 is TGTGCCAGCAGCCAGGGACTAGCGGGAGGTAGGGCCTACGAGCAGTACTTC.

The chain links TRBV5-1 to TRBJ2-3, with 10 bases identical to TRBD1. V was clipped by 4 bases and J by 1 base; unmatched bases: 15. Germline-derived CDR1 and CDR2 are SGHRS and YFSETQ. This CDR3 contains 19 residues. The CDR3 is CASSTRQGAGGTGTDTQYF. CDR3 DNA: TGCGCCAGCAGCACAAGACAGGGGGCGGGCGGGACCGGCACAGATACGCAGTATTTT.

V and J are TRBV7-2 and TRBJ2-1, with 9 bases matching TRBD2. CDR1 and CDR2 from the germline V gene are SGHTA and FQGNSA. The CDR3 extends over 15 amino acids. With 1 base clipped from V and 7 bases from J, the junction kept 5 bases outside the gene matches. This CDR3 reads CASSLDSGRRNEQFF. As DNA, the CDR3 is TGTGCCAGCAGCTTAGATAGCGGGAGACGTAATGAGCAGTTCTTC.

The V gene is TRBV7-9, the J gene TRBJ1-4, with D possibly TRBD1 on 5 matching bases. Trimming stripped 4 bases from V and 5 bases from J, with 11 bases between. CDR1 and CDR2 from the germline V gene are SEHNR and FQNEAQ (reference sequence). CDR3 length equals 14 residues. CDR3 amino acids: CASSYGTANEKLFF. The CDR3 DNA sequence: TGTGCCAGCAGCTACGGGACTGCCAATGAAAAACTGTTTTTT.

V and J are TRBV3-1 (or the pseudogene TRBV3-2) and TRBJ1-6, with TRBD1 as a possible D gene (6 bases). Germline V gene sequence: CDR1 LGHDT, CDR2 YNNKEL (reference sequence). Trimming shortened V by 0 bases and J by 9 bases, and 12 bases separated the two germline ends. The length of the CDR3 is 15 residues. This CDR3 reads CASSQEAGVGSPLHF. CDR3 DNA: TGTGCCAGCAGCCAAGAGGCAGGGGTTGGTTCACCCCTCCACTTT.

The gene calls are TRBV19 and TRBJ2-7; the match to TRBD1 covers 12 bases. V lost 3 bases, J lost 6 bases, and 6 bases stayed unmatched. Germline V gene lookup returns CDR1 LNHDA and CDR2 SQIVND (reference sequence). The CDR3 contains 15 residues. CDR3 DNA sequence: TGTGCCAGTAGTATCGGCGGGACAGGGGGCGTCGAGCAGTACTTC. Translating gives CASSIGGTGGVEQYF.

The CDR3 nucleotides are TGTGCCAGCTCACCCACAGGAGATAATTCACCCCTCCACTTT. Translated, it gives CASSPTGDNSPLHF. The chain links TRBV18 to TRBJ1-6; possible D gene TRBD1, 5 bases. Germline CDR1 is KGHSH and CDR2 is LQKENI. V lost 3 bases and J lost 5, with 8 bases in between. The CDR3 sequence is 14 residues long.

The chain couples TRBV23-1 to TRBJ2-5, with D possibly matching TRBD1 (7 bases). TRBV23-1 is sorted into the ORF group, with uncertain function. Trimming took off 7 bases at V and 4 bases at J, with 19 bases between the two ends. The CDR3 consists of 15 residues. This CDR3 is CASNQGVGGGETQYF. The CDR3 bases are TGCGCCAGCAATCAGGGGGTGGGAGGCGGAGAGACCCAGTACTTC.

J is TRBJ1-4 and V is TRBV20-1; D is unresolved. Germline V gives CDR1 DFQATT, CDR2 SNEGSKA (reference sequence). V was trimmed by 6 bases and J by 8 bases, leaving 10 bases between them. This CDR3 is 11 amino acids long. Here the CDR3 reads CSAARAEKLFF. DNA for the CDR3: TGCAGTGCAGCGCGGGCGGAAAAACTGTTTTTT.

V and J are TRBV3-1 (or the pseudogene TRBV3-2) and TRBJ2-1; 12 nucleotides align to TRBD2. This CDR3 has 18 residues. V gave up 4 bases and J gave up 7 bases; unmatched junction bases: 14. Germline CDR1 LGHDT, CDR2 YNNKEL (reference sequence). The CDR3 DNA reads TGTGCCAGCAGCCCCTATCTGACTAGCGGGAGTTCCAGGAATGAGCAGTTCTTC. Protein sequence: CASSPYLTSGSSRNEQFF.

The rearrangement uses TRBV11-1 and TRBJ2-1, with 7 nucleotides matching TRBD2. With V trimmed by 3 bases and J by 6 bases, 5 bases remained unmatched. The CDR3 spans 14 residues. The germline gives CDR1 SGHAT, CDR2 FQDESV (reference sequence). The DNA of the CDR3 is TGTGCCAGCAGCTTGGCCAGCGGGGTCAATGAGCAGTTCTTC. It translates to CASSLASGVNEQFF.

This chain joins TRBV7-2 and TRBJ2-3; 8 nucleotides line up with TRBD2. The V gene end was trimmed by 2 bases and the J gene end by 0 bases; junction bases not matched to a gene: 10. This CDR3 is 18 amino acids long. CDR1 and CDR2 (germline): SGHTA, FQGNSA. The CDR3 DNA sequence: TGTGCCAGCAGCTTAACGGCCAGTGGCGGGGGGAGCACAGATACGCAGTATTTT. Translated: CASSLTASGGGSTDTQYF.

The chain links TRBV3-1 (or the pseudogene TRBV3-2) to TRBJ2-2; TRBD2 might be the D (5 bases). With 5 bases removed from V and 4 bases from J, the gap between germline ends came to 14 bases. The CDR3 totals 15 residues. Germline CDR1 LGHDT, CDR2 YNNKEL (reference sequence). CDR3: CASSIRTFSTGELFF. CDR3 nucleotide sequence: TGTGCCAGCAGCATACGGACTTTTTCCACCGGGGAGCTGTTTTTT.

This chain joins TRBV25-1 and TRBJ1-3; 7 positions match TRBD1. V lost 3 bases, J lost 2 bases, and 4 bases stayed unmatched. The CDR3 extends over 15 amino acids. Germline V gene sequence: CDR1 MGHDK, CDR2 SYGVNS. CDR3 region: CASSEYRGPGNTIYF. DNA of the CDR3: TGTGCCAGCAGTGAGTACAGGGGACCTGGAAACACCATATATTTT.

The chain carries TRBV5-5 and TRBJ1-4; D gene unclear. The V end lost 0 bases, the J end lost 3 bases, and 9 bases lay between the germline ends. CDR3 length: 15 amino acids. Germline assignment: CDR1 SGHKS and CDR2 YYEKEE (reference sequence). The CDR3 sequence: CASSLVSGSNEKLFF. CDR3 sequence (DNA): TGTGCCAGCAGCTTGGTGTCAGGATCTAATGAAAAACTGTTTTTT.

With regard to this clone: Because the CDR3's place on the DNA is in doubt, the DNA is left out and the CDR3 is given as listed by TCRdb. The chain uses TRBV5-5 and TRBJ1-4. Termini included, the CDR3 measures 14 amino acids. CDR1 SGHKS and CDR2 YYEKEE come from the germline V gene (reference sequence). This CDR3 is CASSTSVNNEKLFF.

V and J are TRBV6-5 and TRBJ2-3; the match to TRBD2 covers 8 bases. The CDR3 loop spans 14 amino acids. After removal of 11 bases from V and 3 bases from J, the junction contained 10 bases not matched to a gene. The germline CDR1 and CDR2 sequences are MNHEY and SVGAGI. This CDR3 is CAGGGSGSTDTQYF. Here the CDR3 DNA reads TGTGCCGGCGGAGGGAGCGGGAGTACAGATACGCAGTATTTT.

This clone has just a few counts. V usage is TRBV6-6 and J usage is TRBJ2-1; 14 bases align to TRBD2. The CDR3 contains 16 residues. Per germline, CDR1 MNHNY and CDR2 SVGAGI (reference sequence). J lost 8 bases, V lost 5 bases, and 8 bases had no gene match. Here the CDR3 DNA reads TGTGCCAGCAGTGCCGGGACTAGCGGGAGTCTCCATGAGCAGTTCTTC. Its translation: CASSAGTSGSLHEQFF.